This T cell receptor (beta chain) appears in the sequencing data of a study of beta chain features in type 1 diabetes. Study as a whole: Regarding age, gender and cell yields, patients proved similar to healthy donors. Findings and limits, study-wide: Insertions at VDJ junctions were less frequent in type 1 diabetes patients. These patients also deleted more nucleotides at the same junctions. Relative to healthy donors, patients appeared to have naive, central memory and Treg TCRB repertoires that were more similar.

On this clone itself: Its antigen is still unknown.

Every bit of the isolated RNA underwent reverse transcription, so sequencing read expressed TCRB transcripts. Profiling relied on immunoSEQ multiplex PCR, and the TCRdb table lists in-frame clones only, not all of them. The table shows about 230,000 clones, with 9.6% occurring only once. The CDR3 totals 16 residues. Germline values: CDR1 SGHKS, CDR2 YYEKEE (reference sequence). The J segment lost 5 bases and the V segment lost 4 bases, leaving 8 bases of the junction unmatched. The gene calls are TRBV5-5 and TRBJ2-3, with TRBD2 identical over 12 bases. Sequencing input: naive CD4+ T cells from blood. This receptor was obtained from a woman aged 18-29 years in good health. As DNA, the CDR3 is TGTGCCAGCAGCCTCACTAGCGGGGGGCCGGAAGATACGCAGTATTTT. This sequence encodes CASSLTSGGPEDTQYF.